A selection of T cell receptor beta chains follows, all from one sample in a study of shared clonotypes between healthy human individuals. Repertoires were generated with immunoSEQ multiplex PCR, while TCRdb's copy carries only in-frame clones and drops some. The top ten clones hold approximately 0.13% of a sample with more than 2 million clones, 90% to 95% of them seen once. Sequenced material: naive CD4+ T cells sorted from blood. These receptors all stem from a man aged 18 to 29 in good health. The CDR3 runs from the conserved cysteine through the conserved F or W. Clone size is shown for a subset of rows, as once, few, many or a class of expanded clone.

v_call	clone_size	j_call	cdr3_aa
TRBV30	once	TRBJ1-1	CAWSNQGSTEAFF
TRBV27	NA	TRBJ2-5	CASSLMALASETQYF
TRBV5-1	NA	TRBJ1-1	CASSLDRENTEAFF
TRBV11-2	NA	TRBJ2-1	CASSQTRDRSYNEQFF
TRBV6-6	NA	TRBJ2-3	CASSPQGGTTDTQYF
TRBV12-5	NA	TRBJ2-5	CASGWGIPVGETQYF
TRBV4-1	NA	TRBJ2-7	CASSQRGTGGYMYEQYF
TRBV7-9	NA	TRBJ2-2	CASSLISTGELFF
TRBV30	NA	TRBJ2-6	CAWASGANVLTF
TRBV5-4	NA	TRBJ2-3	CASSPQSGGADTQYF
TRBV30	once	TRBJ2-7	CAWSVRAEQYF
TRBV6-5	NA	TRBJ2-7	CASSPNWANSYEQYF
TRBV5-5	NA	TRBJ1-2	CASSSPVNYGYTF
TRBV19	NA	TRBJ2-1	CASSIMASGTYNEQFF
TRBV11-2	NA	TRBJ1-3	CASSPRAGGRNTIYF
TRBV7-9	few	TRBJ2-2	CASSLQTGNTGELFF
TRBV19	NA	TRBJ2-7	CASSIETGGYEQYF
TRBV7-9	NA	TRBJ2-5	CASSFGGGETQYF
TRBV4-3	NA	TRBJ2-3	CASSQDSSTDTQYF
TRBV6-1	NA	TRBJ2-5	CASSVTSQETQYF
TRBV7-2	NA	TRBJ2-7	CASSLSGSRFYSYEQYF
TRBV30	NA	TRBJ2-7	CAWSLGQGHEQYF
TRBV11-2	NA	TRBJ1-6	CASSSSDTGVGSPLHF
TRBV7-9	NA	TRBJ2-2	CASRQRQVYTGELFF
TRBV11-2	NA	TRBJ2-1	CASTTGPPFEQFF
TRBV5-1	NA	TRBJ2-7	CASSPNGLAYEQYF
TRBV28	NA	TRBJ1-6	CASSIRDSDNSPLHF
TRBV6-5	NA	TRBJ2-7	CASSYSRASGINEQYF
TRBV5-1	NA	TRBJ1-6	CASSIGQGNSPLHF
TRBV7-7	few	TRBJ2-2	CASSLVAGSNTGELFF
TRBV28	NA	TRBJ2-1	CASSSASSGGAGGSYNEQFF
TRBV30	NA	TRBJ2-1	CASTHLSGFSTYNEQFF
TRBV6-5	NA	TRBJ2-7	CASSYSGTGSYEQYF
TRBV5-1	NA	TRBJ2-1	CASSLDSREQFF
TRBV25-1	NA	TRBJ1-6	CASRADLAGNSPLHF
TRBV7-2	once	TRBJ2-2	CASSLDGTRGTGELFF
TRBV6-5	NA	TRBJ1-2	CASSYGAVDNYGYTF
TRBV5-6	NA	TRBJ2-2	CASSPPPAGELFF
TRBV15	NA	TRBJ1-5	CATSKGRLGQPQHF
TRBV5-6	NA	TRBJ2-4	CASTAGGANIQYF
TRBV5-8	NA	TRBJ2-5	CASSFVQPQETQYF
TRBV6-5	NA	TRBJ1-2	CASSYSTQGTRGYTF
TRBV18	NA	TRBJ2-2	CASSQVTGYTGELFF
TRBV27	NA	TRBJ1-6	CASSLQGSNNSPLHF
TRBV7-9	NA	TRBJ1-1	CASSLNPTRENTEAFF
TRBV5-1	NA	TRBJ1-2	CASSLSTLAGGYTF
TRBV5-1	NA	TRBJ2-5	CASSQGQGAYHTQYF
TRBV5-1	NA	TRBJ1-1	CASSLERTAEAFF
TRBV30	NA	TRBJ2-2	CAWSGRSGRGGELFF
TRBV14	NA	TRBJ1-6	CASSQDNALRTSPLHF
TRBV7-3	NA	TRBJ2-1	CASSLGESSYNEQFF
TRBV6-1	NA	TRBJ2-7	CASSEAGTGTYEQYF